This T cell receptor beta chain is drawn from a study of T cells in Graves' hyperthyroidism and ophthalmopathy. RNA transcripts provided the source from which TCR beta CDR3 regions were amplified. The HTBI primer set drove a first-round RT-PCR of the TCR CDR3. TCRdb passed the multiplex PCR reads through MiXCR, listing each CDR3 protein once. The table records hundreds of thousands of distinct CDR3 sequences, 15% to 20% of them present only once. This CDR3 region has 16 residues. Germline-derived CDR1 and CDR2 are SEHNR and FQNEAQ (reference sequence). Trimming left V 4 bases short and J 6 bases short, with 16 bases between. This clonotype has a handful of counts. Each 10 ml fresh peripheral blood draw supplied the PBMCs.

Sequencing was performed on blood. The chain carries TRBV7-9 and TRBJ1-6; weak D call: TRBD1 (6 bases). The clonotype was recovered from a woman in her thirties with Graves' hyperthyroidism. The CDR3 DNA sequence: TGTGCCAGCAGCTCTAGCTTCGCGGACAGTAATTCACCCCTCCACTTT. The encoded protein is CASSSSFADSNSPLHF.